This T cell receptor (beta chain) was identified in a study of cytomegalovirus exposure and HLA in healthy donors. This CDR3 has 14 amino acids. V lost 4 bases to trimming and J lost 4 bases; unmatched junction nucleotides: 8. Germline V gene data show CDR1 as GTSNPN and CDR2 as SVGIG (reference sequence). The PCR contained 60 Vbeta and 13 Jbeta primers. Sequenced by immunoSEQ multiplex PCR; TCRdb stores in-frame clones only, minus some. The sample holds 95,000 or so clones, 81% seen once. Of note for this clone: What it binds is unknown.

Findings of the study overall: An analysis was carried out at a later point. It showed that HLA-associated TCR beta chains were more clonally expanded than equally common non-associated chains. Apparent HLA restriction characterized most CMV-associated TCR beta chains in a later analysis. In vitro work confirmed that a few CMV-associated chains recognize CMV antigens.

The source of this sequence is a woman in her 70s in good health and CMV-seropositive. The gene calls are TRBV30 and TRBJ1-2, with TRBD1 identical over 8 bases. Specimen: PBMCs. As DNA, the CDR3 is TGTGCCTGGATTGACAGGGGAAGAACCTATGGCTACACCTTC. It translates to CAWIDRGRTYGYTF. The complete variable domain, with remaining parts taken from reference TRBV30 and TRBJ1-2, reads SQTIHQWPATLVQPVGSPLSLECTVEGTSNPNLYWYRQAAGRGLQLLFYSVGIGQISSEVPQNLSASRPQDRQFILSSKKLLLSDSGFYLCAWIDRGRTYGYTFGSGTRLTVV.